Listed below are T cell receptor beta chains from one sample, sequenced in a study of blood T cells in healthy people across ages. TCRdb redid the calling of the 5' RACE reads with MiXCR, one entry per CDR3 protein. The data hold roughly 2 million distinct CDR3 sequences, with around 48% observed a single time. The specimen sequenced was blood. These receptors all come from a woman between 40 and 50 years old in good health. The CDR3 runs from the conserved cysteine through the conserved F or W.

J	V	length	CDR3
TRBJ2-7	TRBV20-1	12	CSARPSGYEQYF
TRBJ2-7	TRBV9	15	CASSVWPVDHYEQYF
TRBJ2-7	TRBV6-6	12	CASSPQAYEQYF
TRBJ2-1	TRBV4-3	15	CASSPGWFSYNEQFF
TRBJ1-2	TRBV20-1	12	CSARERTYGYTF
TRBJ2-3	TRBV3-1	17	CASSRTTGDIYTDTQYF
TRBJ1-6	TRBV10-3	12	CAISESWSPLHF
TRBJ2-1	TRBV6-2/TRBV6-3	12	CASSYLNNEQFF
TRBJ1-6	TRBV11-2	15	CASSPRLDYNSPLHF
TRBJ2-5	TRBV6-6	15	CASSLSGGGKETQYF
TRBJ2-3	TRBV6-2/TRBV6-3	17	CASSYSTGTSTTDTQYF
TRBJ1-4	TRBV6-5	14	CASRSQGAGEKLFF
TRBJ1-4	TRBV15	12	CATSRDHEKLFF
TRBJ2-1	TRBV7-9	17	CASSLRRIPNSYNEQFF
TRBJ2-3	TRBV20-1	13	CSAPISGTDTQYF
TRBJ2-5	TRBV2	11	CASSPLAQQYF
TRBJ2-6	TRBV5-6	16	CASSYGSYSGANVLTF
TRBJ2-1	TRBV15	13	CATSRVRGNEQFF
TRBJ2-1	TRBV28	15	CASSLAGPSYSEQFF
TRBJ1-5	TRBV20-1	12	CSLLSGNQPQHF
TRBJ2-3	TRBV7-3	14	CASSPQDRGNTQYF
TRBJ1-2	TRBV7-2	15	CASSLPRTGDYGYTF
TRBJ2-3	TRBV20-1	14	CSAETGSSTDTQYF
TRBJ2-7	TRBV28	15	CSSSSGASGYYEQYF
TRBJ2-1	TRBV6-5	13	CASSYSGADEQFF
TRBJ2-7	TRBV6-5	16	CASSYGQGRGPYEQYF
TRBJ2-7	TRBV28	17	CASSWSARGTGAYEQYF
TRBJ2-3	TRBV3-1	13	CASSQGLSDTQYF
TRBJ2-3	TRBV2	17	CASSDYLDRDGTDTQYF
TRBJ1-1	TRBV20-1	12	CSAGQINTEAFF
TRBJ1-4	TRBV5-1	14	CASSLGTGLEKLFF
TRBJ2-5	TRBV12-3/TRBV12-4	17	CASGLGSSGGAGETQYF
TRBJ1-1	TRBV7-2	14	CASSPWKVGTEAFF
TRBJ1-5	TRBV27	16	CASSARPDYSNQPQHF
TRBJ1-1	TRBV4-1	14	CASSQGPLRTEAFF
TRBJ2-1	TRBV5-1	15	CASSPGQLMYNEQFF
TRBJ2-6	TRBV5-1	17	CASSLGPFYTGANVLTF
TRBJ2-7	TRBV27	14	CASSLSGVVYEQYF
TRBJ2-5	TRBV7-3	18	CASSLGRSGGRHQETQYF
TRBJ1-5	TRBV20-1	12	CSASLGVQPQHF
TRBJ2-1	TRBV13	14	CASSQGRLDNEQFF
TRBJ1-2	TRBV21-1	15	CASSSRATSNYGYTF
TRBJ2-5	TRBV7-2	15	CASSLDSELGETQYF
TRBJ2-1	TRBV4-2	15	CASSQSSGGGIEQFF
TRBJ2-4	TRBV28	14	CASSLLNRAHERYF
TRBJ2-5	TRBV6-1	18	CASSEKRTSGGLAETQYF
TRBJ2-4	TRBV29-1	16	CSVEGPPGGAKNIQYF
TRBJ2-1	TRBV13	13	CASSETGLNEQFF
TRBJ2-3	TRBV21-1	13	CASPTGCADTQYF
.	TRBV4-3	17	CASSQALGYSQRYEQYF
TRBJ2-5	TRBV7-2	13	CASSADRAREQYF
TRBJ1-4	TRBV7-2	15	CASSLVAGGNEKLFF
TRBJ2-6	TRBV4-2	17	CASSPGTANSGANVLTF
TRBJ2-4	TRBV4-2	14	CASSQDQGQNIQYF
TRBJ1-2	TRBV5-1	14	CASSSSDSNYGYTF
TRBJ1-2	TRBV21-1	16	CASSKVGGRVNYGYTF
TRBJ1-1	TRBV20-1	12	CSARPGPGEAFF